This TCR beta chain originates from a study of beta chain features in type 1 diabetes. Study overall: Age and gender were similar between patients and healthy donors, as were cell yields. Points from the study as a whole: There was no resolution here of whether HLA type influences TCRB rearrangement. Reduced insertions and increased deletions marked VDJ junctions in type 1 diabetes patients. Compared to healthy donors, patients appeared to have naive, central memory and Treg TCRB repertoires that were more alike.

Expressed TCRB transcripts were sequenced because the entire RNA isolate underwent reverse transcription. TCRdb keeps only in-frame clones here, not all; method: immunoSEQ multiplex PCR. The table has a few hundred thousand clones, roughly an eighth seen once; the top ten hold about 0.018%. The germline gives CDR1 SGHTA, CDR2 FQGNSA. This CDR3 has 12 amino acids. Trimming stripped 4 bases from V and 4 bases from J, with 7 bases between. As to this clone: As yet, its antigen is unknown.

The V call is TRBV7-2, the J call TRBJ1-2; D is undetermined. The sequenced sample consisted of naive CD4+ T cells from blood. The clonotype comes from a man aged 18 to 30 in good health. CDR3: CASSSGTYGYTF. The CDR3 region has the DNA TGTGCCAGCAGCTCAGGCACCTATGGCTACACCTTC.